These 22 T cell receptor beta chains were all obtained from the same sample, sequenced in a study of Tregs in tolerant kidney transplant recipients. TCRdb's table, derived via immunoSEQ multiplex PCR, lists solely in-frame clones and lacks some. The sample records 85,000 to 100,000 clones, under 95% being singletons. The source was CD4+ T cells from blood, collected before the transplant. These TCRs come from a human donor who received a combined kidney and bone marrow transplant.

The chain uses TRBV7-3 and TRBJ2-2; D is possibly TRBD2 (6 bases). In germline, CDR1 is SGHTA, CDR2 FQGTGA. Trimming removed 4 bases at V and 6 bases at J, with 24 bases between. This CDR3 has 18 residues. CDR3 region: CASSSTLLAAGSPGELFF. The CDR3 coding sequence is TGTGCCAGCAGCTCCACCCTACTAGCCGCGGGGTCTCCCGGGGAGCTGTTTTTT.

DNA of the CDR3: TGCGCCAGCAGCCCGACAATAAACTCCTACGAGCAGTACTTC. Its protein is CASSPTINSYEQYF. This chain links TRBV4-3 with TRBJ2-7; D is ambiguous. The CDR3 loop spans 14 amino acids. Per germline, CDR1 LGHNA and CDR2 YSLEER. V lost 4 bases, J lost 0 bases, and 10 bases lay in between.

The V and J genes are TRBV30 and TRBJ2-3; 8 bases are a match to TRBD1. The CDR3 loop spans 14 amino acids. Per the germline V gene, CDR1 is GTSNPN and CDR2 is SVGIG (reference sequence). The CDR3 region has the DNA TGTGGCAGGGGTGGGACAGGTAGCACAGATACGCAGTATTTT. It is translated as CGRGGTGSTDTQYF.

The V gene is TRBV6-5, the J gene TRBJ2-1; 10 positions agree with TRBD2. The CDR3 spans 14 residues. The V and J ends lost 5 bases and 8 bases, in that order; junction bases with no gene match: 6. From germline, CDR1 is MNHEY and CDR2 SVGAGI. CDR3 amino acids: CASSKSGGAYEQFF. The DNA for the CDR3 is TGTGCCAGCAGTAAGAGCGGGGGGGCCTATGAGCAGTTCTTC.

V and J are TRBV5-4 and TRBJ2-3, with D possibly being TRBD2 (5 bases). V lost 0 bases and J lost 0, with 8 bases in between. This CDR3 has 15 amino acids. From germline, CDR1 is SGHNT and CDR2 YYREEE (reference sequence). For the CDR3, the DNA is TGTGCCAGCAGCTTGGACTGGACTAGCACAGATACGCAGTATTTT. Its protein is CASSLDWTSTDTQYF.

The CDR3 loop is CASSLYWVGVSYEQYF. In nucleotides, the CDR3 is TGTGCCAGCAGCTTATATTGGGTGGGAGTCTCCTACGAGCAGTACTTC. The chain is built from TRBV5-5 and TRBJ2-7, with D possibly being TRBD2 (5 bases). V was cut by 2 bases and J by 0 bases, with 15 bases left in between. The CDR3 has 16 amino acids. Germline CDR1 reads SGHKS; CDR2 reads YYEKEE (reference sequence).

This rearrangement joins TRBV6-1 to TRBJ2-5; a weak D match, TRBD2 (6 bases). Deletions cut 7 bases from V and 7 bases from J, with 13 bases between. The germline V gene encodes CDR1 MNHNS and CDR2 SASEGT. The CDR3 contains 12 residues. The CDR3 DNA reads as TGTGCCAGCACGGTCGTGGGGGGGACCCAGTACTTC. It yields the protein CASTVVGGTQYF.

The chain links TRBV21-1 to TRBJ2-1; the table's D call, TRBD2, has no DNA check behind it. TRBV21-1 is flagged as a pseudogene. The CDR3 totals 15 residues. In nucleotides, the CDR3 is TGTGCCAGCAGCAAAGATCTAGCGGGCCGGAATGAGCAGTTCTTC. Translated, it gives CASSKDLAGRNEQFF.

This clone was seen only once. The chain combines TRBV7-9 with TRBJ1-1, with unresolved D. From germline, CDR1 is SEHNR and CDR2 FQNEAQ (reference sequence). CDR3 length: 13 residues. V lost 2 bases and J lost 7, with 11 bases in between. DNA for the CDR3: TGTGCCAGCAGCTTACGGCTGGCGGATGAAGCTTTCTTT. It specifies CASSLRLADEAFF.

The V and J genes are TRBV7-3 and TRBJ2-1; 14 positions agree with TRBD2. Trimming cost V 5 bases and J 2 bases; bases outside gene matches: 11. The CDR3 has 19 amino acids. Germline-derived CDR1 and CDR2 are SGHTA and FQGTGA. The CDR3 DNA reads TGTGCCAGCAGCCCCCAGCGGACTAGCGGGGGGTGGGCCTACAATGAGCAGTTCTTC. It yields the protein CASSPQRTSGGWAYNEQFF.

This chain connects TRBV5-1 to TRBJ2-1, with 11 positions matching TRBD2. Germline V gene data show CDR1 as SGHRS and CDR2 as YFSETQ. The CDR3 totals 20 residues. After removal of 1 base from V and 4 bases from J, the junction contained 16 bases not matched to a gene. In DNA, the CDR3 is TGCGCCAGCAGCTTGTCCCTAGCGGGAGGTCCCGACAGTCCTTACAATGAGCAGTTCTTC. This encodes CASSLSLAGGPDSPYNEQFF.

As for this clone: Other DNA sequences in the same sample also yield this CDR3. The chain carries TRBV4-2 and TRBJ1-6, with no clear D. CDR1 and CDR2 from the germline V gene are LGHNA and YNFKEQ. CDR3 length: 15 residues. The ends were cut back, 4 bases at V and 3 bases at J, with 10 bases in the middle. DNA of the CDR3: TGTGCCAGCAGCCTTATGAGAGGCTATAATTCACCCCTCCACTTT. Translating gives CASSLMRGYNSPLHF.

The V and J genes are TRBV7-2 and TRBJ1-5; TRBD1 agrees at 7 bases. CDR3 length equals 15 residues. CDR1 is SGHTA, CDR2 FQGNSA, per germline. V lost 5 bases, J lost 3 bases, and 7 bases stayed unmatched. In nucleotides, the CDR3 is TGTGCCAGCAGCCTCGGGACAGCGTACAATCAGCCCCAGCATTTT. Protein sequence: CASSLGTAYNQPQHF.

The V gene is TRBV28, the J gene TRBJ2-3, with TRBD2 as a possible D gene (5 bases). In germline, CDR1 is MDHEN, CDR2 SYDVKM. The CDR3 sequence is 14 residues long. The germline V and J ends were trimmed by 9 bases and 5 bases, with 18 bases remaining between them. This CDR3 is CASEKLGRLDTQYF. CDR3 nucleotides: TGTGCCAGTGAAAAACTAGGGCGATTAGATACGCAGTATTTT.

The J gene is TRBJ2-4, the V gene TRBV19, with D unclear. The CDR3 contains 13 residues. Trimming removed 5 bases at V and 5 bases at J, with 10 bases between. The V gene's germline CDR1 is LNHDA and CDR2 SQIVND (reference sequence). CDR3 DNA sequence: TGTGCCAGTAGTCCACTCATCCAAAACATTCAGTACTTC. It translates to CASSPLIQNIQYF.

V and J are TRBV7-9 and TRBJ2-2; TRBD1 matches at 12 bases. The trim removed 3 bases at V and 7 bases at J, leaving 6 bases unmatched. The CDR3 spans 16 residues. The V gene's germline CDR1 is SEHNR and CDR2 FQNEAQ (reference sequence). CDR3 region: CASSFWDRGPSGELFF. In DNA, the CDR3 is TGTGCCAGCAGCTTTTGGGACAGGGGGCCAAGCGGGGAGCTGTTTTTT.

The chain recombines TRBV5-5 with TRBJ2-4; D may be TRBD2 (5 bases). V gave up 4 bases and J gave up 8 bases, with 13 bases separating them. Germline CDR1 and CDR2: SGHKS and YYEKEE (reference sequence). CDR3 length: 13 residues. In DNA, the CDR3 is TGTGCCAGCAGCCGCCTAAACGGGGACATTCAGTACTTC. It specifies CASSRLNGDIQYF.

CDR3 sequence (DNA): TGTGCCAGCAGCTTAGGGTCGGGGGGGGATCAGCCCCAGCATTTT. It translates to CASSLGSGGDQPQHF. V and J are TRBV5-4 and TRBJ1-5; D is perhaps TRBD1 (5 bases). CDR3 length: 15 amino acids. The V end was cut by 2 bases, the J end by 5 bases, with 14 bases between. Germline V gives CDR1 SGHNT, CDR2 YYREEE (reference sequence). Drawing the rest from reference TRBV5-4 and TRBJ1-5, the complete variable domain is ETGVTQSPTHLIKTRGQQVTLRCSSQSGHNTVSWYQQALGQGPQFIFQYYREEENGRGNFPPRFSGLQFPNYSSELNVNALELDDSALYLCASSLGSGGDQPQHFGDGTRLSIL.

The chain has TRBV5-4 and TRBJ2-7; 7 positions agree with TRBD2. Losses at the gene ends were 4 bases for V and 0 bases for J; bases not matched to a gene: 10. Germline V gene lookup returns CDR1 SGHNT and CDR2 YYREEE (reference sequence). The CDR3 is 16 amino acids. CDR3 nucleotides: TGTGCCAGCAGCCTCCCCTTGGGCGGGGGCTCCTACGAGCAGTACTTC. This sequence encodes CASSLPLGGGSYEQYF. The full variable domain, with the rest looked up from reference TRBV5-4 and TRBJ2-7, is ETGVTQSPTHLIKTRGQQVTLRCSSQSGHNTVSWYQQALGQGPQFIFQYYREEENGRGNFPPRFSGLQFPNYSSELNVNALELDDSALYLCASSLPLGGGSYEQYFGPGTRLTVT.

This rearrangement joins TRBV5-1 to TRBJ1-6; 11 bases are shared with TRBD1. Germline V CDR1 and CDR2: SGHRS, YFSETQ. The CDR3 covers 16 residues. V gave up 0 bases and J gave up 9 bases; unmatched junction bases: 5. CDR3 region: CASSLVGGQGASPLHF. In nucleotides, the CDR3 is TGCGCCAGCAGCTTGGTTGGTGGACAGGGGGCTTCACCCCTCCACTTT.

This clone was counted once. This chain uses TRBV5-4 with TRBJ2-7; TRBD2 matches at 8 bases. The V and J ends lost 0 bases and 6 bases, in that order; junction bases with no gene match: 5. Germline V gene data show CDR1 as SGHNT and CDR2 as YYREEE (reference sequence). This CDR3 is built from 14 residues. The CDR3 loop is CASSLGPREGEQYF. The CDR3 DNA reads TGTGCCAGCAGCTTGGGACCCCGGGAGGGCGAGCAGTACTTC.

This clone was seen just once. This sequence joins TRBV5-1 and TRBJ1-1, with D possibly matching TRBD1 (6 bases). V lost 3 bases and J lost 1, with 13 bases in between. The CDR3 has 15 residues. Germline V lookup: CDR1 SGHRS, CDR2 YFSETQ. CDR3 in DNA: TGCGCCAGCAGCTCCCTGGGGGGGGCGAACACTGAAGCTTTCTTT. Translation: CASSSLGGANTEAFF. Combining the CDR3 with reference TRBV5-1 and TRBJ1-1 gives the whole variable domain KAGVTQTPRYLIKTRGQQVTLSCSPISGHRSVSWYQQTPGQGLQFLFEYFSETQRNKGNFPGRFSGRQFSNSRSEMNVSTLELGDSALYLCASSSLGGANTEAFFGQGTRLTVV.